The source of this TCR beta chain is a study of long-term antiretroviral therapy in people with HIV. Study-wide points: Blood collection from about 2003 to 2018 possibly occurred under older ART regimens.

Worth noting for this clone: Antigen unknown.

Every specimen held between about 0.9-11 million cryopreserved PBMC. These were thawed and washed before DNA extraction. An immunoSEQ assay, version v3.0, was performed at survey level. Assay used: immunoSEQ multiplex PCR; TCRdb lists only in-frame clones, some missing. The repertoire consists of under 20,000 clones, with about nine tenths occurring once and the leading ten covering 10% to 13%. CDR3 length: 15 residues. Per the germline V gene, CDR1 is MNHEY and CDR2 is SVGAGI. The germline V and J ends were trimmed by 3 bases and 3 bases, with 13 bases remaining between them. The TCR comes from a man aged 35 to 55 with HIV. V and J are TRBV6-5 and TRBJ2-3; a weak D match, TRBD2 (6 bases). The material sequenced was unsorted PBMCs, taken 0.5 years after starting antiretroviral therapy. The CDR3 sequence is CASSYWEEGTDTQYF. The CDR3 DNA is TGTGCCAGCAGTTATTGGGAGGAGGGGACAGATACGCAGTATTTT.